What follows are 29 T cell receptor beta chains derived from one specimen sequenced in a study of blood T cells in healthy people across ages. PCR was performed a second time for about 6 to 12 cycles using a sample-barcoded 5' primer and a J-beta primer mix. TCRdb called the 5' RACE reads again in MiXCR, with one record for every CDR3 protein. The sample records some 1,800,000 distinct CDR3 sequences, about two fifths being singletons. The sample comprised blood. These receptors were collected from a human donor in good health.

The J gene is TRBJ2-1, the V gene TRBV14; 8 bases line up with TRBD1. The V segment lost 0 bases and the J segment 12 bases; nucleotides outside the gene matches: 7. The germline V gene encodes CDR1 SGHDN and CDR2 FVKESK. CDR3 length equals 14 residues. The CDR3 protein is CASSQDGQGHRQFF. The DNA of the CDR3 is TGTGCCAGCAGCCAAGACGGACAGGGCCATAGGCAGTTCTTC.

CDR3: CASSLGRGLFF. CDR3 bases: TGTGCCAGCAGTCTGGGTCGAGGGCTGTTTTTT. The chain carries TRBV6-1 and TRBJ1-4, with D unclear. This CDR3 comprises 11 residues. V gave up 5 bases and J gave up 14 bases, with 12 bases separating them. CDR1 MNHNS and CDR2 SASEGT come from the germline V gene.

This clonotype was seen a few times. The CDR3 loop is CSVAGPLNYGYTF. The CDR3 region has the DNA TGCAGCGTTGCCGGGCCCCTGAACTATGGCTACACCTTC. The chain has TRBV29-1 and TRBJ1-2; D is unclear. V lost 4 bases, J lost 2 bases, and 11 bases lay in between. The germline V gene has CDR1 SQVTM and CDR2 ANQGSEA. The CDR3 runs 13 residues. The full variable domain, with the rest looked up from reference TRBV29-1 and TRBJ1-2, is SAVISQKPSRDICQRGTSLTIQCQVDSQVTMMFWYRQQPGQSLTLIATANQGSEATYESGFVIDKFPISRPNLTFSTLTVSNMSPEDSSIYLCSVAGPLNYGYTFGSGTRLTVV.

The table lists this clonotype with many counts. The DNA for the CDR3 is TGCGCCAGCAGCTCCTGGACTAGCGAAACCTACGAGCAGTACTTC. Amino acid sequence: CASSSWTSETYEQYF. The chain couples TRBV4-3 to TRBJ2-7, with 9 bases identical to TRBD2. Trimming cost V 5 bases and J 2 bases; bases outside gene matches: 7. From germline, CDR1 is LGHNA and CDR2 YSLEER. This CDR3 is 15 amino acids long.

This clonotype was seen a few times. The CDR3: CASSPQGKSGRTEAFF. The CDR3 coding sequence is TGTGCCAGCAGCCCCCAGGGGAAAAGTGGAAGAACTGAAGCTTTCTTT. The gene calls are TRBV7-9 and TRBJ1-1; a weak D match, TRBD1 (6 bases). Per germline, CDR1 SEHNR and CDR2 FQNEAQ (reference sequence). The ends were cut back, 5 bases at V and 5 bases at J, with 21 bases in the middle. This CDR3 region has 16 residues.

A note on this clonotype: One junction end does not reproduce the germline sequence, and a read error may be involved. The chain joins TRBV15 to TRBJ1-5, with D unclear. The CDR3 extends over 15 amino acids. Germline V gives CDR1 LNHNV, CDR2 YYDKDF (reference sequence). The CDR3 DNA sequence: TGTGCCACCGGCAGAGACCTCACAAGAAATCAGCCCCAGCATTTT. It translates to CATGRDLTRNQPQHF.

This clonotype was detected once. The chain couples TRBV6-2 or TRBV6-3 to TRBJ2-5, with 8 positions matching TRBD2. This CDR3 has 18 residues. In germline, CDR1 is MNHEY, CDR2 SVGEGT. The trim removed 1 base at V and 2 bases at J, leaving 12 bases unmatched. The CDR3 nucleotides are TGTGCCAGCAGTTACTTCCCCCAGCTTAGCGGGGATCAAGAGACCCAGTACTTC. Its translation: CASSYFPQLSGDQETQYF.

This clonotype came up a few times. The chain carries TRBV10-2 and TRBJ2-5; D is unresolved. V was pared by 6 bases and J by 5 bases, with 13 bases between. CDR1 and CDR2 (germline): WSHSY, SAAADI. The CDR3 totals 13 residues. CDR3 DNA: TGCGCCAGCAGGGCATCCCATCAGGAGACCCAGTACTTC. This codes for CASRASHQETQYF.

The chain is built from TRBV20-1 and TRBJ2-7; D may be TRBD1 (6 bases). Germline V gives CDR1 DFQATT, CDR2 SNEGSKA (reference sequence). Trimming stripped 3 bases from V and 2 bases from J, with 11 bases between. The CDR3 contains 13 residues. In DNA, the CDR3 is TGCAGTGCTAGTGAGGGGACACCCTACGAGCAGTACTTC. Amino acids: CSASEGTPYEQYF.

This clonotype was picked up a small number of times. The chain has TRBV2 and TRBJ2-1; D might be TRBD1 (6 bases). Per germline, CDR1 SNHLY and CDR2 FYNNEI. V lost 6 bases to trimming and J lost 9 bases, with 15 bases between them. The CDR3 loop spans 13 amino acids. As DNA, the CDR3 is TGTGCCAGCAGCCGGGACATGATTAGTGAGCAGTTCTTC. It is translated as CASSRDMISEQFF.

The chain carries TRBV5-1 and TRBJ2-1, with D possibly being TRBD2 (7 bases). This CDR3 contains 17 residues. The ends were cut back, 2 bases at V and 6 bases at J, with 21 bases in the middle. CDR1 SGHRS and CDR2 YFSETQ come from the germline V gene. CDR3 in amino acids: CASSFQAGARVGNEQFF. The CDR3 bases are TGCGCCAGCAGCTTCCAGGCGGGGGCTAGGGTCGGCAATGAGCAGTTCTTC.

This chain connects TRBV6-2 or TRBV6-3 to TRBJ1-5; D is ambiguous. CDR1 is MNHEY and CDR2 is SVGEGT in the germline V gene. This CDR3 spans 11 amino acids. Deletions cut 2 bases from V and 8 bases from J, with 4 bases between. The CDR3 DNA is TGTGCCAGCAGTTACCCAGAGCCCCAGCATTTT. Its translation: CASSYPEPQHF.

Only one count was recorded for this clonotype. The chain is built from TRBV20-1 and TRBJ1-1, with D possibly being TRBD1 (6 bases). Trimming shortened V by 6 bases and J by 1 base, and 12 bases separated the two germline ends. In germline, CDR1 is DFQATT, CDR2 SNEGSKA (reference sequence). The CDR3 contains 13 residues. The CDR3 coding sequence is TGCAGTGCCTACCGACAGGCGAACACTGAAGCTTTCTTT. Its protein is CSAYRQANTEAFF.

Of note for this clonotype: A read error is possible here, since a much larger clone lies one base away. This rearrangement joins TRBV7-7 to TRBJ2-5; TRBD1 aligns across 8 bases. This CDR3 has 14 residues. V gave up 8 bases and J gave up 4 bases; unmatched junction bases: 9. The germline CDR1 and CDR2 sequences are SSHAT and FNYEAQ (reference sequence). The DNA for the CDR3 is TGTGCCAGCTCGTCAGGGGGCTTTCCAGAGACCCAGTACTTC. This sequence encodes CASSSGGFPETQYF.

The table lists this clonotype with a few counts. The chain combines TRBV12-3 or TRBV12-4 with TRBJ1-1; 8 nucleotides agree with TRBD1. The CDR3 is 15 amino acids. With 4 bases clipped from V and 0 bases from J, the junction kept 4 bases outside the gene matches. For the CDR3, the DNA is TGTGCCAGCAGTTCCACAGGGGGTATGAACACTGAAGCTTTCTTT. This codes for CASSSTGGMNTEAFF.

In DNA form, the CDR3 reads TGTGCCAGCAGCTTAACAGGGGACCCAGGAACAGATACGCAGTATTTT. It specifies CASSLTGDPGTDTQYF. J is TRBJ2-3 and V is TRBV7-3; D might be TRBD1 or TRBD2, each matching 5 bases. The CDR3 consists of 16 residues. V lost 0 bases to trimming and J lost 3 bases, with 13 bases between them. Germline V lookup: CDR1 SGHTA, CDR2 FQGTGA.

This chain joins TRBV12-3 or TRBV12-4 and TRBJ2-3, with 9 bases fitting TRBD2. J lost 3 bases, V lost 6 bases, and 10 bases had no gene match. The CDR3 spans 16 residues. CDR3 bases: TGTGCCAGCAGCCCTCCCGGGACTAGCTTTACAGATACGCAGTATTTT. It codes for CASSPPGTSFTDTQYF.

This clonotype was observed a handful of times. The rearrangement joins TRBV25-1 to TRBJ1-2; D gene ambiguous. The CDR3 has 13 residues. V lost 3 bases, J lost 4 bases, and 9 bases lay in between. The germline CDR1 and CDR2 sequences are MGHDK and SYGVNS. The CDR3 is CASSDISLYGYTF. The CDR3 nucleotides are TGTGCCAGCAGTGATATCTCCCTCTATGGCTACACCTTC.

This chain links TRBV3-1 with TRBJ1-5; D gene uncertain. Germline V CDR1 and CDR2: LGHDT, YNNKEL (reference sequence). The CDR3 is made up of 15 amino acids. V was pared by 0 bases and J by 4 bases, with 10 bases between. In DNA form, the CDR3 reads TGTGCCAGCAGCCAAGATTTGACCCCTAATCAGCCCCAGCATTTT. This codes for CASSQDLTPNQPQHF.

Concerning this clonotype: It may be a read error: a sequence one base away is much more abundant. The chain joins TRBV29-1 to TRBJ2-4; 10 bases are shared with TRBD1. There are 17 residues in the CDR3. J gave up 0 bases and V 6 bases, and 11 bases lay outside the gene matches. The germline V gene encodes CDR1 SQVTM and CDR2 ANQGSEA. CDR3 nucleotides: TGCAGCGTGCCGGGACAGGGGTCTTTATCAGCCAAAAACATTCAGTACTTC. As protein: CSVPGQGSLSAKNIQYF.

The table lists this clonotype with a few counts. The rearrangement joins TRBV7-8 to TRBJ2-3; D not certain. This CDR3 contains 14 residues. The V and J ends lost 5 bases and 2 bases respectively, with 11 bases between them. Germline CDR1 reads SGHVS; CDR2 reads FQNEAQ. CDR3 amino acids: CASSHLKNTDTQYF. As DNA, the CDR3 is TGTGCCAGCAGCCACCTAAAAAACACAGATACGCAGTATTTT.

This clonotype was seen a few times. Mismatch with germline at one junction end may stem from a read error. The chain carries TRBV7-2 and TRBJ1-1; D gene ambiguous. Germline V CDR1 and CDR2: SGHTA, FQGNSA. This CDR3 has 8 amino acids. CDR3 in amino acids: CASTLAFF. The DNA of the CDR3 is TGTGCCAGCACCTTAGCTTTCTTT. Full variable domain (remainder filled in from reference TRBV7-2 and TRBJ1-1): GAGVSQSPSNKVTEKGKDVELRCDPISGHTALYWYRQSLGQGLEFLIYFQGNSAPDKSGLPSDRFSAERTGGSVSTLTIQRTQQEDSAVYLCASTLAFFGQGTRLTVV.

V is TRBV7-8 and J is TRBJ1-1, with 9 bases aligning to TRBD1. Germline CDR1 reads SGHVS; CDR2 reads FQNEAQ. The CDR3 has 15 amino acids. J gave up 0 bases and V 5 bases, and 4 bases lay outside the gene matches. CDR3 in amino acids: CASSPRDRVNTEAFF. CDR3 nucleotide sequence: TGTGCCAGCAGCCCCCGGGACAGGGTGAACACTGAAGCTTTCTTT.

This clonotype was seen more than once but under ten times. The chain carries TRBV6-2 or TRBV6-3 and TRBJ1-6; 10 bases are shared with TRBD1. The CDR3 is 15 amino acids. Germline trimming cut 2 bases from V and 8 bases from J; bases unmatched to any gene: 3. CDR1 and CDR2 (germline): MNHEY, SVGEGT. CDR3 sequence (DNA): TGTGCCAGCAGTTACGGTGGGACAGGGGATTCACCCCTCCACTTT. Amino acid sequence: CASSYGGTGDSPLHF.

The rearrangement uses TRBV25-1 and TRBJ1-2; TRBD1 might be the D (6 bases). The germline gives CDR1 MGHDK, CDR2 SYGVNS. The CDR3 is made up of 11 amino acids. Trimming stripped 5 bases from V and 14 bases from J, with 15 bases between. The CDR3 reads CASSPTGPGTF. CDR3 sequence (DNA): TGTGCCAGCAGTCCGACAGGACCGGGGACCTTC.

CDR3 loop: CSASKGGRDNEQFF. CDR3 DNA sequence: TGCAGTGCTAGCAAGGGGGGCCGCGACAATGAGCAGTTCTTC. This rearrangement joins TRBV20-1 to TRBJ2-1; the D gene could be TRBD1 or TRBD2 (6 bases each). The length of the CDR3 is 14 residues. Germline V gene lookup returns CDR1 DFQATT and CDR2 SNEGSKA (reference sequence). Trimming pared 3 bases from V and 5 bases from J, leaving 14 bases between.

V gene TRBV20-1 combines with J gene TRBJ2-3; 8 bases match TRBD2. Germline V lookup: CDR1 DFQATT, CDR2 SNEGSKA (reference sequence). The J segment lost 7 bases and the V segment lost 6 bases, leaving 9 bases of the junction unmatched. CDR3 length: 13 residues. The CDR3, as DNA: TGCAGTGCGGCCGGGACTAGTAGTTATACGCAGTATTTT. This gives the protein CSAAGTSSYTQYF.

With respect to this clonotype: A much larger clone differs by one base, so this may be a read error. The chain has TRBV6-5 and TRBJ2-3; tentatively, D is TRBD2 (5 bases). CDR3 length: 15 amino acids. The V gene's germline CDR1 is MNHEY and CDR2 SVGAGI. The CDR3 DNA is TGTGCCAGCAGTTTGCGGGCCCTAACCACAGATACGCGGTATTTT. Its protein product is CASSLRALTTDTRYF.

This chain links TRBV7-2 with TRBJ2-2; 7 nucleotides align to TRBD1. V shed 5 bases, J shed 5 bases, and the junction held 8 bases outside the gene matches. The CDR3 has 15 residues. The germline gives CDR1 SGHTA, CDR2 FQGNSA. CDR3: CASSPTGMGTGELFF. CDR3 DNA: TGTGCCAGCAGCCCGACAGGGATGGGGACCGGGGAGCTGTTTTTT.